One and the same sample provided the 6 T cell receptor beta chains below, sequenced in a study of blood T cell repertoires in COVID-19. Sequenced by immunoSEQ multiplex PCR; TCRdb stores in-frame clones only, minus some. The data hold roughly 92,000 clones, with around 87% observed a single time. The sample was peripheral blood. The source of these receptors is a human donor with acute or convalescent COVID-19. The donor label of this sample is uncertain.

J is TRBJ1-1 and V is TRBV5-6; 9 positions match TRBD1. Germline values: CDR1 SGHDT, CDR2 YYEEEE. CDR3 length: 16 amino acids. V was pared by 4 bases and J by 1 base, with 8 bases of the junction left unmatched. As DNA, the CDR3 is TGTGCCAGCAGCATGGCCCTGGGACAGGGGAACACTGAAGCTTTCTTT. This sequence encodes CASSMALGQGNTEAFF.

This chain links TRBV6-5 with TRBJ2-1, with D perhaps matching TRBD1 (5 bases). The CDR3 consists of 13 residues. CDR1 and CDR2 (germline): MNHEY, SVGAGI. Trimming shortened V by 6 bases and J by 7 bases, and 13 bases separated the two germline ends. CDR3 in DNA: TGTGCCAGCAGAAGGGGCCCGCGGAATGAGCAGTTCTTC. This gives the protein CASRRGPRNEQFF.

This clone was detected only a few times. The V gene is TRBV7-2, the J gene TRBJ1-6; tentative D call: TRBD1 (6 bases). The V end lost 1 base, the J end lost 12 bases, and 13 bases lay between the germline ends. The CDR3 sequence is 14 residues long. Germline assignment: CDR1 SGHTA and CDR2 FQGNSA. CDR3 loop: CASSLDQGIKPLHF. CDR3 DNA: TGTGCCAGCAGCTTAGATCAGGGGATCAAACCCCTCCACTTT.

The chain couples TRBV7-7 to TRBJ2-1; D ambiguous. V was cut by 6 bases and J by 8 bases, with 14 bases left in between. The CDR3 contains 13 residues. In germline, CDR1 is SSHAT, CDR2 FNYEAQ (reference sequence). In nucleotides, the CDR3 is TGTGCCAGCAGTCCCCTATCCCGGGATGAGCAGTTCTTC. This translates into CASSPLSRDEQFF.

J is TRBJ1-5 and V is TRBV2; 9 bases match TRBD1. V gave up 5 bases and J gave up 0 bases; unmatched junction bases: 2. In germline, CDR1 is SNHLY, CDR2 FYNNEI. The CDR3 contains 15 residues. The CDR3 coding sequence is TGTGCCAGCAGTCGGACAGGGGATAGCAATCAGCCCCAGCATTTT. It translates to CASSRTGDSNQPQHF.

The chain combines TRBV19 with TRBJ1-5; no definite D call. Germline V gene lookup returns CDR1 LNHDA and CDR2 SQIVND (reference sequence). Between the trimmed V and J ends, which lost 7 bases and 0 bases, there was a span of 13 bases. This CDR3 region has 15 residues. The CDR3 DNA reads as TGTGCCAGTACCATTTTACAGAATAGCAATCAGCCCCAGCATTTT. It codes for CASTILQNSNQPQHF. The full variable domain, its missing parts supplied by reference TRBV19 and TRBJ1-5, is DGGITQSPKYLFRKEGQNVTLSCEQNLNHDAMYWYRQDPGQGLRLIYYSQIVNDFQKGDIAEGYSVSREKKESFPLTVTSAQKNPTAFYLCASTILQNSNQPQHFGDGTRLSIL.